Included here is one T cell receptor (beta chain) sequence, with context. Given a much more abundant clone one base away, this may be a read error. Time point reported: newly diagnosed GD, antithyroid drugs for less than 3 months. RNA extracted from PBMCs served as the sequencing template. This sample is part of a study of regulatory T cells in long-lasting Graves disease. Study overall: Antithyroid drug exposure in newly diagnosed Graves' patients had lasted under 3 months.

The germline V gene encodes CDR1 SGHTA and CDR2 FQGNSA. The CDR3 has 16 amino acids. Building the TCR beta libraries relied on iRepertoire HTBI primers, and CDR3 regions underwent Arm-PCR. Each CDR3 protein gets one entry after TCRdb re-called the multiplex PCR reads with MiXCR. Of a few hundred thousand distinct CDR3 sequences in the sample, roughly 10% are singletons; the top ten hold approximately 17%. These data also formed part of another study, on T cells in Graves' hyperthyroidism and ophthalmopathy. Turning to that study: The hyperthyroidism was newly diagnosed and had lasted under 2 months; the patients were aged 18 to 65.

The chain recombines TRBV7-2 with TRBJ2-1, with a possible D match to TRBD2 (5 bases). This specimen consisted of peripheral blood mononuclear cells (PBMCs), obtained at new diagnosis, from a patient treated with antithyroid drugs. The TCR sequence derives from a woman aged 18-30 years with Graves disease. CDR3 protein: CASSLGSSWVGNGQFF. Written as DNA, the CDR3 is TGTGCCAGCAGCTTAGGGTCTAGCTGGGTTGGAAATGGGCAGTTCTTC.